This T cell receptor beta chain is from a study of cytomegalovirus exposure and HLA in healthy donors. Findings and caveats of the study: There were approximately 150 TCR beta chains listed as cytomegalovirus-associated. Excluded were some V segments that proved indistinguishable, including TRBV6-2 and TRBV6-3.

About this clone itself: The antigen remains undetermined.

Germline CDR1 reads MNHEY; CDR2 reads SMNVEV (reference sequence). With 3 bases removed from V and 2 bases from J, the gap between germline ends came to 11 bases. The CDR3 spans 15 residues. Researchers ran the PCR with 60 Vbeta and 13 Jbeta primers. The assay was immunoSEQ multiplex PCR, and TCRdb's table has in-frame clones only and misses some. The table includes approximately 150,000 clones, approximately 80% detected once. This TCR derives from a woman aged 40-49 years in good health and CMV-seronegative. The chain recombines TRBV27 with TRBJ1-5; no reliable D call. The sample consisted of PBMCs. The CDR3 sequence is CASSFGVGGNQPQHF. The CDR3 DNA follows: TGTGCCAGCAGTTTCGGGGTAGGCGGCAATCAGCCCCAGCATTTT.